These 9 T cell receptor beta chains were sequenced from one sample in a study of shared clonotypes between healthy human individuals (dated by TCRdb to 2018 to 2021). The protocol used for the library was the immunoSEQ multiplex PCR assay. In its TCRdb copy, this immuneACCESS table keeps in-frame sequences only and misses some clones. Where compared with another copy, unresolved V genes explain less than half of these, and the others have no known cause. This sample lists hundreds of thousands of clones; roughly 95% were detected once. The ten largest clonotypes hold over 0.09% of the sample. CD8 naive samples consisted of CD45RO-negative cells that were positively selected for CCR7, yielding a CD45RA+CCR7+ population without TemRA cells. Input material: naive CD8+ T cells sorted from blood. In the paper's terms, the cell subset or site label means: CD45RA+CCR7+. The receptors shown here come from a woman in her twenties or thirties in good health.

Turning to this clone: The same CDR3 also results from other DNA sequences found in this sample. The chain has TRBV27 and TRBJ2-7; no definite D call. Deletions cut 4 bases from V and 2 bases from J, with 6 bases between. CDR3 length equals 12 residues. Per the germline V gene, CDR1 is MNHEY and CDR2 is SMNVEV (reference sequence). The CDR3 spells CASSSGPYEQYF. DNA of the CDR3: TGTGCCAGCAGTTCTGGCCCCTACGAGCAGTACTTC.

The chain recombines TRBV19 with TRBJ2-7; no clear D. Germline loops: CDR1 LNHDA, CDR2 SQIVND (reference sequence). The CDR3 consists of 13 residues. V was clipped by 5 bases and J by 4 bases, with 12 bases between them. The CDR3 DNA is TGTGCCAGTAGTCCCCTTGGAGAGTACGAGCAGTACTTC. Protein sequence: CASSPLGEYEQYF.

The chain couples TRBV4-1 to TRBJ2-5; the D is unclear. Germline-derived CDR1 and CDR2 are MGHRA and YSYEKL. The length of the CDR3 is 16 residues. The ends were cut back, 0 bases at V and 2 bases at J, with 13 bases in the middle. DNA of the CDR3: TGCGCCAGCAGCCAAGAACCCCCGATTAGACAAGAGACCCAGTACTTC. Translated: CASSQEPPIRQETQYF.

The chain carries TRBV5-6 and TRBJ2-1; D not resolved. V lost 5 bases to trimming and J lost 5 bases, with 8 bases between them. The CDR3 runs to 12 residues. Germline CDR1 reads SGHDT; CDR2 reads YYEEEE. DNA of the CDR3: TGTGCCAGCAGTTTCGCTGACAATGAGCAGTTCTTC. It is translated as CASSFADNEQFF.

This chain links TRBV5-4 with TRBJ2-5; 7 nucleotides agree with TRBD1. Unmatched junction bases numbered 3, after V lost 4 bases and J lost 3 bases. This CDR3 is 13 amino acids long. Germline V lookup: CDR1 SGHNT, CDR2 YYREEE (reference sequence). The CDR3, as DNA: TGTGCCAGCAGCCCGCAGGGGGAAGAGACCCAGTACTTC. Protein: CASSPQGEETQYF. Full variable domain (rest looked up from reference TRBV5-4 and TRBJ2-5): ETGVTQSPTHLIKTRGQQVTLRCSSQSGHNTVSWYQQALGQGPQFIFQYYREEENGRGNFPPRFSGLQFPNYSSELNVNALELDDSALYLCASSPQGEETQYFGPGTRLLVL.

The chain uses TRBV23-1 and TRBJ2-3, with D possibly called TRBD1 or TRBD2 (6 bases each). TRBV23-1 counts as an open reading frame of uncertain function. The ends were cut back, 8 bases at V and 2 bases at J, with 20 bases in the middle. The CDR3 totals 16 residues. The CDR3 protein is CASAGRGRRITDTQYF. The CDR3 region has the DNA TGCGCCAGCGCGGGAAGGGGGAGGAGGATCACAGATACGCAGTATTTT.

V usage is TRBV5-6 and J usage is TRBJ2-1, with D possibly being TRBD1 or TRBD2 (5 bases each). The length of the CDR3 is 15 residues. Germline CDR1 and CDR2: SGHDT and YYEEEE. Trimming took off 3 bases at V and 6 bases at J, with 16 bases between the two ends. The CDR3 loop reads CASSWGSRVGNEQFF. CDR3 coding DNA: TGTGCCAGCAGCTGGGGGTCTCGGGTTGGCAATGAGCAGTTCTTC.

The chain has TRBV9 and TRBJ2-7, with 8 bases fitting TRBD1. V trimming: 0 bases; J trimming: 4 bases; junction bases outside the gene matches: 6. In germline, CDR1 is SGDLS, CDR2 YYNGEE. This CDR3 has 15 residues. The CDR3 DNA reads TGTGCCAGCAGCGTAGCTCTCGGGACAGGATACGAGCAGTACTTC. The encoded protein is CASSVALGTGYEQYF.

The chain uses TRBV28 and TRBJ2-5; 10 bases agree with TRBD2. The J segment lost 5 bases and the V segment lost 10 bases, leaving 10 bases of the junction unmatched. Germline V CDR1 and CDR2: MDHEN, SYDVKM. The CDR3 totals 14 residues. The DNA for the CDR3 is TGTGCCACCGTAGCTAGCGGGGGTAGGGAGACCCAGTACTTC. Translating gives CATVASGGRETQYF.